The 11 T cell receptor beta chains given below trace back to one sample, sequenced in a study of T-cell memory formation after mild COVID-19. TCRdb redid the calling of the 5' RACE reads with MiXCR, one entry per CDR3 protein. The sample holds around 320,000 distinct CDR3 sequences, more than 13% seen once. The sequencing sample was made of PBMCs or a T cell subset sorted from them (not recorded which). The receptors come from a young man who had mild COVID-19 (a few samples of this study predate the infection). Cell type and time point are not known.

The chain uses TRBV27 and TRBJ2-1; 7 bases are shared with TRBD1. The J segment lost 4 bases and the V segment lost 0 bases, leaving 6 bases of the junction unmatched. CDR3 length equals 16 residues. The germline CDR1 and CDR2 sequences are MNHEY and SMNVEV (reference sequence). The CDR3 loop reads CASSLSYRGSYNEQFF. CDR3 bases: TGTGCCAGCAGTTTATCATACAGGGGATCGTACAATGAGCAGTTCTTC.

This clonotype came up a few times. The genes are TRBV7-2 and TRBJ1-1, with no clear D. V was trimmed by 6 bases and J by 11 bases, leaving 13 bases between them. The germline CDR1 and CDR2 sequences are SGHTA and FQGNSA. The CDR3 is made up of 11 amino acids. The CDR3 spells CASSWGRRAFF. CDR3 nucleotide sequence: TGTGCCAGCAGTTGGGGAAGACGGGCTTTCTTT.

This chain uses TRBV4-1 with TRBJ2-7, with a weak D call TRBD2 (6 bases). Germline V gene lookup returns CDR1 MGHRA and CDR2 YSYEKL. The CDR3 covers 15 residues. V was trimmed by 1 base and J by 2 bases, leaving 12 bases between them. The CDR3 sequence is CASSQGGTETYEQYF. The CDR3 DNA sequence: TGCGCCAGCAGCCAAGGCGGGACGGAAACCTACGAGCAGTACTTC.

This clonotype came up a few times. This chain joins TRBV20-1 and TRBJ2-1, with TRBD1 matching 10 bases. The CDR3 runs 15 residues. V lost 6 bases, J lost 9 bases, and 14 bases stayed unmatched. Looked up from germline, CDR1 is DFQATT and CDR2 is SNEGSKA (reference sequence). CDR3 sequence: CSASGTGVSVGEQFF. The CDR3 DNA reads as TGCAGTGCGTCCGGGACAGGGGTTTCAGTAGGTGAGCAGTTCTTC.

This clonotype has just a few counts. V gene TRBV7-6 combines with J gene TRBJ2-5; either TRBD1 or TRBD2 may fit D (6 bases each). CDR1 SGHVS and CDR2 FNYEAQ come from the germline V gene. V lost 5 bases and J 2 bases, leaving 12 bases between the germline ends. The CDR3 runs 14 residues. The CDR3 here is CASSPWGAQETQYF. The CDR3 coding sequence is TGTGCCAGCAGCCCCTGGGGGGCACAAGAGACCCAGTACTTC.

In DNA, the CDR3 is TGTGCCAGCAGCGTAGCCAGTTCAGATACGCAGTATTTT. Translation gives CASSVASSDTQYF. The chain couples TRBV9 to TRBJ2-3; D remains unclear. CDR1 and CDR2 (germline): SGDLS, YYNGEE. Trimming stripped 0 bases from V and 4 bases from J, with 6 bases between. This CDR3 is built from 13 residues.

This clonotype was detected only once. The chain's CDR3 is CASSPWTGNTEAFF. The CDR3 region has the DNA TGTGCCAGCAGCCCTTGGACGGGGAACACTGAAGCTTTCTTT. This rearrangement joins TRBV9 to TRBJ1-1, with no clear D. The CDR3 loop spans 14 amino acids. V lost 4 bases and J lost 1, with 11 bases in between. Germline lookup yields CDR1 SGDLS and CDR2 YYNGEE.

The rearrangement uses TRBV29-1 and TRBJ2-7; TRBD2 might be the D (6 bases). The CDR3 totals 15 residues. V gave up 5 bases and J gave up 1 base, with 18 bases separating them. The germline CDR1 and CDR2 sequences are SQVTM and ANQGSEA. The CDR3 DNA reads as TGCAGCGTTTCCCCCGGGGGTAGGGGATCCTACGAGCAGTACTTC. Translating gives CSVSPGGRGSYEQYF.

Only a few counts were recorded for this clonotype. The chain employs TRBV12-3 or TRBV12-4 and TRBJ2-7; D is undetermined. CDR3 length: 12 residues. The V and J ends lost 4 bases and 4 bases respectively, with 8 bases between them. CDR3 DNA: TGTGCCAGCAGTTGGGGAAGGTACGAGCAGTACTTC. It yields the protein CASSWGRYEQYF.

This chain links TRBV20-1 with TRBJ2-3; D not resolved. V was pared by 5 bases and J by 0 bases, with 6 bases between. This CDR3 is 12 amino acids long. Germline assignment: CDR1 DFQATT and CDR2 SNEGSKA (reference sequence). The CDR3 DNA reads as TGCAGTGCTCACTCAAGCACAGATACGCAGTATTTT. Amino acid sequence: CSAHSSTDTQYF.

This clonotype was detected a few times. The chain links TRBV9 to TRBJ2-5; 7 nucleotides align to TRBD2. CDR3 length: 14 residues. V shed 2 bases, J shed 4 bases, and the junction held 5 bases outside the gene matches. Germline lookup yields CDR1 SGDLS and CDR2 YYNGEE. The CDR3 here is CASSVGSGGETQYF. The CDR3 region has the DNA TGTGCCAGCAGCGTGGGGTCGGGGGGAGAGACCCAGTACTTC. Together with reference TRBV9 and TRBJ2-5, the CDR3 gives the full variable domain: DSGVTQTPKHLITATGQRVTLRCSPRSGDLSVYWYQQSLDQGLQFLIQYYNGEERAKGNILERFSAQQFPDLHSELNLSSLELGDSALYFCASSVGSGGETQYFGPGTRLLVL.